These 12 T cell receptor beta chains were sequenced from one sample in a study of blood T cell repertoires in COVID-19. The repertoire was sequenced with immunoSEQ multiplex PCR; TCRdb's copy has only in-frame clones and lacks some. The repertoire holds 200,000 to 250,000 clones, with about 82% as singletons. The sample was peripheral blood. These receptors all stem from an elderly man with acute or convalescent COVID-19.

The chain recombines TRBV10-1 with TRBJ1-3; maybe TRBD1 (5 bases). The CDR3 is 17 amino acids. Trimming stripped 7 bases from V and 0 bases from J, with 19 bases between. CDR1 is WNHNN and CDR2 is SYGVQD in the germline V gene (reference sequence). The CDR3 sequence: CASTQFLGANSGNTIYF. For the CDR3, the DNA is TGCGCCAGCACACAATTTCTAGGGGCCAACTCTGGAAACACCATATATTTT.

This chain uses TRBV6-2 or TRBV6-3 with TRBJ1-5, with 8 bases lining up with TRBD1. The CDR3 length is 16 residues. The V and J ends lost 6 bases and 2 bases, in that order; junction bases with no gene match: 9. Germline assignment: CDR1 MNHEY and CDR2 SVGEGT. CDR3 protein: CASSPRTGPGNQPQHF. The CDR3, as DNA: TGTGCCAGCAGCCCTAGGACAGGGCCTGGCAATCAGCCCCAGCATTTT.

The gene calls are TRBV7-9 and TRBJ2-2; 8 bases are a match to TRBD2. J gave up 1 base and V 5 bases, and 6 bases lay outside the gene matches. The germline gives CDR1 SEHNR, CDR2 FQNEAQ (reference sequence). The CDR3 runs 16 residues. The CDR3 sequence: CASSPPGGGNTGELFF. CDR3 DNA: TGTGCCAGCAGCCCTCCGGGAGGGGGGAACACCGGGGAGCTGTTTTTT.

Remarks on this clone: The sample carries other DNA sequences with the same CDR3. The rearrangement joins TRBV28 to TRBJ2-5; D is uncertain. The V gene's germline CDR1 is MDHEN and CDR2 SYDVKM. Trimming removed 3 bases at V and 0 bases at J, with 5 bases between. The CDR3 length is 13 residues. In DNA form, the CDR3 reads TGTGCCAGCAGTTTTCAATACCAAGAGACCCAGTACTTC. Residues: CASSFQYQETQYF.

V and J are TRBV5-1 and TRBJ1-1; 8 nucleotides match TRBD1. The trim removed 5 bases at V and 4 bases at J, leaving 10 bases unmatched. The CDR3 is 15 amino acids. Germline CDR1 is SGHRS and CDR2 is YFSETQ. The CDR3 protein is CASSQLQGGSTEAFF. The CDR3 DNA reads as TGCGCCAGCAGTCAGCTACAGGGGGGCTCCACTGAAGCTTTCTTT.

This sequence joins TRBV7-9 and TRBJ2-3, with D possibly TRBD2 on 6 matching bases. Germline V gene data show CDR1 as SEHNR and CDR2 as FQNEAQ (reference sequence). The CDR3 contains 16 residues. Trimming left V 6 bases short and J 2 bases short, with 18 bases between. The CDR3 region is CASRAEGQGTTDTQYF. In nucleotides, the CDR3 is TGTGCCAGCAGGGCGGAGGGGCAGGGCACCACAGATACGCAGTATTTT.

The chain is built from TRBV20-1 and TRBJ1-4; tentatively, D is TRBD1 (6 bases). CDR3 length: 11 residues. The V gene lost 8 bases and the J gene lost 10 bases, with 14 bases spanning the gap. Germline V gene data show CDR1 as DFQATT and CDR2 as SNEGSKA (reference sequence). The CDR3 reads CSMLGAGKLFF. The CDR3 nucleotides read TGCAGTATGTTGGGGGCCGGAAAACTGTTTTTT.

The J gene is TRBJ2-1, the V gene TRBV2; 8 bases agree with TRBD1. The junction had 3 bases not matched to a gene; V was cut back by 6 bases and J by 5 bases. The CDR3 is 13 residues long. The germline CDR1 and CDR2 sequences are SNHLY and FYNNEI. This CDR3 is CASRLGQDNEQFF. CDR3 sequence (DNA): TGTGCCAGCAGGCTGGGACAGGACAATGAGCAGTTCTTC.

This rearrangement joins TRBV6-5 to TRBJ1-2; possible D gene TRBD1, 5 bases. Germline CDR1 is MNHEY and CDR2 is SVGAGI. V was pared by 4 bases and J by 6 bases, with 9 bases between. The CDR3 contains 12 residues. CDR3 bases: TGTGCCAGCAGTTCGGGACTTAATGGCTACACCTTC. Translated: CASSSGLNGYTF.

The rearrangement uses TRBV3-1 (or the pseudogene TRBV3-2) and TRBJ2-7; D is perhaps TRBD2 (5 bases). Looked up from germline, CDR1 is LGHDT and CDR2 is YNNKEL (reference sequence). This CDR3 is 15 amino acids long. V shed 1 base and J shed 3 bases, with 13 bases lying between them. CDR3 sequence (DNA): TGTGCCAGCAGCCAAGGTGCGGGCCTTTACTACGAGCAGTACTTC. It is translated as CASSQGAGLYYEQYF.

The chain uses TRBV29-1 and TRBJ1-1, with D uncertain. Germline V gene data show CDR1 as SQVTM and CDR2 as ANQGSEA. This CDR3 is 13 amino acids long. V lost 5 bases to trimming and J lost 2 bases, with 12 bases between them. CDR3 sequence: CSVPPQENTEAFF. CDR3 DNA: TGCAGCGTTCCACCACAAGAAAACACTGAAGCTTTCTTT.

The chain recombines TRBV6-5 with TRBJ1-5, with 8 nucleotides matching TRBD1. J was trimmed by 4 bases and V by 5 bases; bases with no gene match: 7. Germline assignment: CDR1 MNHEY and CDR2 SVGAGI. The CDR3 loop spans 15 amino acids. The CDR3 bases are TGTGCCAGCAGTCTTTCAGGGGGCGGGAATCAGCCCCAGCATTTT. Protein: CASSLSGGGNQPQHF.